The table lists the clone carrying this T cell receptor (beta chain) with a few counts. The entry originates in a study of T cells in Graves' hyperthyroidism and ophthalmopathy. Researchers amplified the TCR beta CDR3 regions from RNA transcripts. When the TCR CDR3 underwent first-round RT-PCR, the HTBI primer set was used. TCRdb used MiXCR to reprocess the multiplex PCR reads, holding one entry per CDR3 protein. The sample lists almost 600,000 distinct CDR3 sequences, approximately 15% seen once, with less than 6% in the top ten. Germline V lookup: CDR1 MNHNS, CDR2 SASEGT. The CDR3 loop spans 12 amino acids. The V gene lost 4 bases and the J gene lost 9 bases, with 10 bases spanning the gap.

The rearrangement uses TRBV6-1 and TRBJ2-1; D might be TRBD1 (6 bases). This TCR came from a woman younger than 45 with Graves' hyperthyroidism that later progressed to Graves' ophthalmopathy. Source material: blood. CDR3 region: CASSGGRPEQFF. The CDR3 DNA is TGTGCCAGCAGTGGGGGGCGGCCTGAGCAGTTCTTC.